The clone carrying this TCR beta chain was recorded at least ten times. Its antigen remains unknown. There are 15 residues in the CDR3. The germline CDR1 and CDR2 sequences are DFQATT and SNEGSKA (reference sequence). The ends lost 0 bases at V and 2 bases at J; junction bases unmatched: 5. PCR was performed a second time for about 6 to 12 cycles using a sample-barcoded 5' primer and a J-beta primer mix. Researchers report that each sample yielded at least 2.5 million CDR3-containing paired-end reads. A single record per CDR3 protein comes from TCRdb applying MiXCR to the 5' RACE reads. The profile shows hundreds of thousands of distinct CDR3 sequences, 25% to 35% of them singletons. The sample is drawn from a study of blood T cells in healthy people across ages. Study-wide results and limits: TCR beta diversity was tightly associated with the proportion of naive T cells. Those diversity estimates obtained from one million T cells were thought to be underestimates.

It was ten milliliters of peripheral blood that were drawn from each donor. The V call is TRBV20-1, the J call TRBJ2-3, with 7 bases lining up with TRBD2. This clonotype was sampled from an elderly woman in good health. The sample was blood. DNA for the CDR3: TGCAGTGCTAGAGAAGCGCGGGGGAACACAGATACGCAGTATTTT. Protein product: CSAREARGNTDTQYF.